Described below is a single T cell receptor (beta chain) sequence and its context. CDR1 GTSNPN and CDR2 SVGIG come from the germline V gene (reference sequence). The V and J ends lost 4 bases and 4 bases respectively, with 13 bases between them. This CDR3 has 13 amino acids. The sample originates from a study of blood T cell repertoires in COVID-19. About the research overall: Sites in the United States, Italy and Spain provided acute and convalescent COVID-19 samples.

As processed by the authors: Cell counts per sample came from amplifying reference gene primers. Here immunoSEQ multiplex PCR was the method, and the copy in TCRdb shows in-frame clones only, minus some. Clonal size and the V and J genes are those of that table, whereas D and trimming came from the DNA. In the table there are about 280,000 clones, 75% to 90% of which are singletons. The sample comprised peripheral blood. The origin of this receptor is a woman in her 30s who had recovered from COVID-19. The J gene is TRBJ1-1, the V gene TRBV30; no reliable D call. In DNA, the CDR3 is TGTGCCTGGACCGGAACCACGGGCACTGAAGCTTTCTTT. Protein: CAWTGTTGTEAFF.